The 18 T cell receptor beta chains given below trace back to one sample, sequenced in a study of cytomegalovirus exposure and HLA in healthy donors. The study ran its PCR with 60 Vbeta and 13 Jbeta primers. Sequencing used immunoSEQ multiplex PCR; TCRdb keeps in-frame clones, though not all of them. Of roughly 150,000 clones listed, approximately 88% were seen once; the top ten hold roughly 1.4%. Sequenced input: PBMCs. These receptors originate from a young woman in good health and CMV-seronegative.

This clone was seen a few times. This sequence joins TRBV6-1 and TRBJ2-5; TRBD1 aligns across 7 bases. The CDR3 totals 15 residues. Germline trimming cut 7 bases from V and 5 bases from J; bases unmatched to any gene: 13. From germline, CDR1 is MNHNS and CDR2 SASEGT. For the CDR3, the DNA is TGTGCCAGCAACAAAGGTACAGGGGATTTGGAGACCCAGTACTTC. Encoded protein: CASNKGTGDLETQYF.

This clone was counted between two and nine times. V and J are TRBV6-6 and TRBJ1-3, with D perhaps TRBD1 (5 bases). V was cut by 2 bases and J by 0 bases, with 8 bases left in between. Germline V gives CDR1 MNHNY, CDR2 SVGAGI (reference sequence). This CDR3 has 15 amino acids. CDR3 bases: TGTGCCAGCAGTTACGGGACTGACTCTGGAAACACCATATATTTT. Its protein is CASSYGTDSGNTIYF.

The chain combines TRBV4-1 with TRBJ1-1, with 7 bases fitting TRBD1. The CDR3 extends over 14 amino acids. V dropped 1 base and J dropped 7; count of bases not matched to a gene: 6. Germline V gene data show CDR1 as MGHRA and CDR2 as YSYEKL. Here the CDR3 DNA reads TGCGCCAGCAGCCAAGGTGACAGGGTCGATGAAGCTTTCTTT. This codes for CASSQGDRVDEAFF.

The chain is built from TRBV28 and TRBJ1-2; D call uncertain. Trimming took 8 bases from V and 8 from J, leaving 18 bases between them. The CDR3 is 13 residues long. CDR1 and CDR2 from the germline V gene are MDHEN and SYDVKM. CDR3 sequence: CASRSSASGGYTF. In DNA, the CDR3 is TGTGCCAGCCGCTCTTCGGCGTCCGGGGGCTACACCTTC.

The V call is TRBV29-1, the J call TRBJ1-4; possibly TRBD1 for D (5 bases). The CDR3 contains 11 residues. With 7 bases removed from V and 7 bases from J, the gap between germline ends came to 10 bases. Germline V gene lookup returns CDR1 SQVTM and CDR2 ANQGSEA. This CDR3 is CSARGLEKLFF. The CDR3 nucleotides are TGCAGCGCCCGGGGACTTGAAAAACTGTTTTTT.

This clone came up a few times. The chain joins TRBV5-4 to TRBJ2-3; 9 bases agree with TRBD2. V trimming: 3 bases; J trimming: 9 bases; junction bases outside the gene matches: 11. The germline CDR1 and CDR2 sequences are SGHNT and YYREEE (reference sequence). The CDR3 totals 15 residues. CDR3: CASSSWVGLARTQYF. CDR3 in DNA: TGTGCCAGCAGCTCTTGGGTAGGACTAGCGAGGACGCAGTATTTT.

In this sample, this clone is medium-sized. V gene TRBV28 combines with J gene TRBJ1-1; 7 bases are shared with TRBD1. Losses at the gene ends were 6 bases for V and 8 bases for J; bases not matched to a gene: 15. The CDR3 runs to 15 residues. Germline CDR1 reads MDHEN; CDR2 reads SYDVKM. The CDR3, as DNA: TGTGCCAGCAGCATAGTAGGGGGCTTAACGGTCGAAGCTTTCTTT. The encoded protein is CASSIVGGLTVEAFF. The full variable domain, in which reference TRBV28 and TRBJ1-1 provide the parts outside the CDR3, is DVKVTQSSRYLVKRTGEKVFLECVQDMDHENMFWYRQDPGLGLRLIYFSYDVKMKEKGDIPEGYSVSREKKERFSLILESASTNQTSMYLCASSIVGGLTVEAFFGQGTRLTVV.

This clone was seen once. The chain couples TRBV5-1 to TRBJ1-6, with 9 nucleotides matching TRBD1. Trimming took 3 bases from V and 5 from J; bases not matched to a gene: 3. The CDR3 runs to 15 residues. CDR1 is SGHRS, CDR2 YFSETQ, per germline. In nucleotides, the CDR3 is TGCGCCAGCAGCTGGGGGACAGGGAATAATTCACCCCTCCACTTT. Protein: CASSWGTGNNSPLHF. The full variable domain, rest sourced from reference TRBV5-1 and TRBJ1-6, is KAGVTQTPRYLIKTRGQQVTLSCSPISGHRSVSWYQQTPGQGLQFLFEYFSETQRNKGNFPGRFSGRQFSNSRSEMNVSTLELGDSALYLCASSWGTGNNSPLHFGNGTRLTVT.

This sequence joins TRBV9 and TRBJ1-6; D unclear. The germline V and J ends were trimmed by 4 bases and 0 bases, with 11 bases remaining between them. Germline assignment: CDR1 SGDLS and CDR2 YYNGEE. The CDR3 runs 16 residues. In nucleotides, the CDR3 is TGTGCCAGCAGCCCGGCGGCGGGCTCCTATAATTCACCCCTCCACTTT. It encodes CASSPAAGSYNSPLHF.

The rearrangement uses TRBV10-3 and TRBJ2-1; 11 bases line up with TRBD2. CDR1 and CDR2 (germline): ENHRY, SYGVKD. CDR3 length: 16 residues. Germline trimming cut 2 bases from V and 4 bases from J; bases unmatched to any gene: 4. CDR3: CAISEVLAGAYNEQFF. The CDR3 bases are TGTGCCATCAGTGAGGTACTAGCGGGGGCTTACAATGAGCAGTTCTTC.

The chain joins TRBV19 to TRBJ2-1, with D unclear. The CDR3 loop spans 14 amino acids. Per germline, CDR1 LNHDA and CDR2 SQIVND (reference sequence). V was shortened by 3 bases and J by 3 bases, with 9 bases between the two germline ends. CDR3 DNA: TGTGCCAGTAGTATCCTCCCCTTCTACAATGAGCAGTTCTTC. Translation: CASSILPFYNEQFF.

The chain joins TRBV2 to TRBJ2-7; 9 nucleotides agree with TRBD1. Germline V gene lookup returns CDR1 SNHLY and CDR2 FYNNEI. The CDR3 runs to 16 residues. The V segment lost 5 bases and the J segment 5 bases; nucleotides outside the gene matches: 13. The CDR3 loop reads CASSTTPDRGTHEQYF. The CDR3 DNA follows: TGTGCCAGCAGTACCACACCGGACAGGGGAACCCACGAGCAGTACTTC. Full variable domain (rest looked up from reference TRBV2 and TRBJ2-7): EPEVTQTPSHQVTQMGQEVILRCVPISNHLYFYWYRQILGQKVEFLVSFYNNEISEKSEIFDDQFSVERPDGSNFTLKIRSTKLEDSAMYFCASSTTPDRGTHEQYFGPGTRLTVT.

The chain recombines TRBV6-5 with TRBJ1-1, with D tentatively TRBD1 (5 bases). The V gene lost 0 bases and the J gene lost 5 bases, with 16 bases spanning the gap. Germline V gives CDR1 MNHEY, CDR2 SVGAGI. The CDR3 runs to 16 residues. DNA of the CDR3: TGTGCCAGCAGTTACTCAGGGGACCGGGGGGTTACTGAAGCTTTCTTT. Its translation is CASSYSGDRGVTEAFF.

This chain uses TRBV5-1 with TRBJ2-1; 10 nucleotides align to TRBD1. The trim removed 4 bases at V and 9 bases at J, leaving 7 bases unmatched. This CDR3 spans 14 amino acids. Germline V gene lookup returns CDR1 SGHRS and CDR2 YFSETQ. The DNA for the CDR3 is TGCGCCAGCAGCCTGGGACAGGGGACGGGTGAGCAGTTCTTC. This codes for CASSLGQGTGEQFF.

CDR3 residues: CASSPVRINSPLHF. CDR3 in DNA: TGTGCCAGCAGCCCCGTGCGGATTAATTCACCCCTCCACTTT. This chain connects TRBV28 to TRBJ1-6; D gene uncertain. Germline V gene lookup returns CDR1 MDHEN and CDR2 SYDVKM. The CDR3 consists of 14 residues. V was trimmed by 6 bases and J by 6 bases, leaving 12 bases between them.

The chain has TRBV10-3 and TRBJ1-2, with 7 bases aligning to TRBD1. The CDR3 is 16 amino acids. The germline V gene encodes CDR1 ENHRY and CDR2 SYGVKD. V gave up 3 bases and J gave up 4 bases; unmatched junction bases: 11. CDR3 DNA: TGTGCCATCAGTGAATTGAGGGGGCGGTTCCGCTATGGCTACACCTTC. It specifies CAISELRGRFRYGYTF.

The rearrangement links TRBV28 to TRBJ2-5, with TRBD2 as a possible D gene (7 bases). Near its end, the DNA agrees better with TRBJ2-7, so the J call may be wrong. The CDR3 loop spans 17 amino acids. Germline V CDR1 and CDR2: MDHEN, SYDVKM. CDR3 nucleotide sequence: TGTGCCAGCAGTTTTATTTGGGGGGCGGGGGCTAAGTACGAGCAGTACTTC. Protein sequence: CASSFIWGAGAKYEQYF.

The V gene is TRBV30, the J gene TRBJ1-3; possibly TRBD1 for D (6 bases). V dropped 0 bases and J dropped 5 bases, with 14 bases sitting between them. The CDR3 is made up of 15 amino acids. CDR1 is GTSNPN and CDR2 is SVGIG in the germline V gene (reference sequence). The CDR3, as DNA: TGTGCCTGGAGTGTACAAGGGGGATTAAGAAACACCATATATTTT. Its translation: CAWSVQGGLRNTIYF.